Sequencing of this T cell receptor beta chain was carried out in a study of Ad26.COV2.S vaccination and SARS-CoV-2 variants. Study-level background: Ad26.COV2.S shots went into the muscle once or twice, 56 days apart. Study-wide results and caveats: Individuals receiving vaccine had higher spike-specific TCR breadth than placebo recipients did. Comparability of non-spike TCR breadth was observed across vaccine and placebo recipients.

Profiled with immunoSEQ multiplex PCR; TCRdb holds only in-frame clones, not every one. The sample has about 450,000 clones; roughly nine tenths are singletons. This CDR3 spans 14 amino acids. Germline values: CDR1 PRHDT, CDR2 FYEKMQ (reference sequence). J gave up 7 bases and V 7 bases, and 10 bases lay outside the gene matches. A few counts support this clone. As yet, its antigen is unknown. As to treatment: over 15 received Ad26.COV2.S at low or high dose, single or two shots; about 5 received placebo; per-sample allocation not given. Material that was analyzed had been drawn on day 63 after the first vaccine or placebo injection. This vaccine is an Ad26 vector that expresses the Wuhan-strain SARS-CoV-2 spike.

The TCR originated in a person between 18 and 59 years old who received the Ad26.COV2.S COVID-19 vaccine or a placebo. Sequencing used peripheral blood, obtained in a trial of Ad26.COV2.S vaccine versus placebo. The genes are TRBV13 and TRBJ1-2; 9 bases align to TRBD1. DNA for the CDR3: TGTGCCAGCAACAGACAGGGGGAGCATAGTGGCTACACCTTC. This codes for CASNRQGEHSGYTF.